The 9 T cell receptor beta chains below were found in one sample sequenced in a study of Ad26.COV2.S vaccination and SARS-CoV-2 variants. This table comes from immunoSEQ multiplex PCR, and its TCRdb copy is limited to in-frame clones, with some not included. The sample lists approximately 340,000 clones, about 91% seen once, with 3% to 4% in the top ten. The sample was peripheral blood, taken after recovery from COVID-19. The receptor source for this set is a human donor who had recovered from COVID-19.

The V and J genes are TRBV6-4 and TRBJ2-3, with a tentative D call TRBD2 (5 bases). Trimming cost V 6 bases and J 5 bases, with 15 bases left between them. Germline V lookup: CDR1 MRHNA, CDR2 SNTAGT. This CDR3 is built from 14 residues. As DNA, the CDR3 is TGTGCCAGCAGCCGGGAACTTTCGGGAGATACGCAGTATTTT. Its protein is CASSRELSGDTQYF.

CDR3 sequence: CASSPGQGKLSNEQFF. In DNA form, the CDR3 reads TGTGCCAGCAGCCCGGGTCAGGGCAAGTTGTCCAATGAGCAGTTCTTC. V usage is TRBV9 and J usage is TRBJ2-1, with a possible D match to TRBD1 (5 bases). Deletions cut 4 bases from V and 6 bases from J, with 20 bases between. Germline CDR1 SGDLS, CDR2 YYNGEE. The CDR3 extends over 16 amino acids.

This chain uses TRBV3-1 (or the pseudogene TRBV3-2) with TRBJ2-5, with unresolved D. The CDR3 extends over 12 amino acids. CDR1 and CDR2 from the germline V gene are LGHDT and YNNKEL (reference sequence). V was pared by 4 bases and J by 5 bases, with 8 bases between. The CDR3 sequence is CASSPETETQYF. Here the CDR3 DNA reads TGTGCCAGCAGCCCGGAGACGGAGACCCAGTACTTC.

The chain's CDR3 is CASRPGGLNTGELFF. For the CDR3, the DNA is TGTGCCAGCAGGCCCGGGGGACTTAACACCGGGGAGCTGTTTTTT. The chain carries TRBV2 and TRBJ2-2; a possible D gene is TRBD2 (6 bases). The germline V and J ends were trimmed by 6 bases and 2 bases, with 13 bases remaining between them. The CDR3 has 15 amino acids. CDR1 is SNHLY and CDR2 is FYNNEI in the germline V gene.

The V gene is TRBV5-4, the J gene TRBJ1-2; D call uncertain. V was pared by 2 bases and J by 6 bases, with 8 bases between. CDR1 is SGHNT, CDR2 YYREEE, per germline (reference sequence). The CDR3 sequence is 12 residues long. As DNA, the CDR3 is TGTGCCAGCAGCTTTGAGGAGAATGGCTACACCTTC. Protein: CASSFEENGYTF.

The chain carries TRBV11-3 and TRBJ2-7; D is uncertain. This CDR3 contains 13 residues. Per the germline V gene, CDR1 is SGHNT and CDR2 is YENEEA. Trimming pared 5 bases from V and 0 bases from J, leaving 8 bases between. CDR3 in DNA: TGTGCCAGCAGCCTTCTTAGCTCCTACGAGCAGTACTTC. Translating gives CASSLLSSYEQYF.

The V call is TRBV5-8, the J call TRBJ1-6; D is perhaps TRBD1 (5 bases). This CDR3 has 14 residues. V lost 0 bases and J 6 bases, leaving 7 bases between the germline ends. Germline CDR1 and CDR2: SGHTS and YDEGEE. Written as DNA, the CDR3 is TGTGCCAGCAGCTTGGTACAGGCTAATTCACCCCTCCACTTT. Translating gives CASSLVQANSPLHF.

About this clone itself: Other nucleotide sequences from this sample produce the same CDR3. DNA of the CDR3: TGTGCCAGCAGCCTGGGACCCAACACCGGGGAGCTGTTTTTT. It encodes CASSLGPNTGELFF. V gene TRBV27 combines with J gene TRBJ2-2; tentatively, D is TRBD1 or TRBD2 (5 bases each). The V end lost 6 bases, the J end lost 2 bases, and 10 bases lay between the germline ends. The V gene's germline CDR1 is MNHEY and CDR2 SMNVEV (reference sequence). The CDR3 has 14 residues.

CDR3 sequence (DNA): TGTGCCAGCAGCCAACGTGGACTAATCTACGAGCAGTACTTC. It translates to CASSQRGLIYEQYF. This chain uses TRBV14 with TRBJ2-7, with TRBD2 as a possible D gene (6 bases). The ends were cut back, 2 bases at V and 3 bases at J, with 11 bases in the middle. The CDR3 has 14 amino acids. In germline, CDR1 is SGHDN, CDR2 FVKESK.